Reported below is one T cell receptor (beta chain). Original analysis: Reference gene primer amplification in the assay estimated nucleated cell counts. Sequenced by immunoSEQ multiplex PCR; TCRdb stores in-frame clones only, minus some. The DNA gave D and trimming, while V, J and clone size come from that table. This sample has 80,000 to 130,000 clones, with approximately 91% found just once. With 3 bases removed from V and 10 bases from J, the gap between germline ends came to 14 bases. Germline CDR1 SGDLS, CDR2 YYNGEE. The CDR3 is 13 amino acids. The data stem from a study of blood T cell repertoires in COVID-19. The wider study: In each case, the material was cDNA or gDNA derived from T cells, B-cell-depleted T cells, or PBMCs.

This chain uses TRBV9 with TRBJ2-1, with D tentatively TRBD2 (6 bases). Sequenced material: peripheral blood. The sequence derives from a man between 60 and 75 years old with acute or convalescent COVID-19. CDR3 sequence: CASSARDSGEQFF. CDR3 DNA sequence: TGTGCCAGCAGCGCCCGGGACTCCGGGGAGCAGTTCTTC.